This T cell receptor beta chain was captured by sequencing in a study of T cell responses to AZD1222 COVID-19 vaccine. The table came from immunoSEQ multiplex PCR; TCRdb's copy has only in-frame clones and leaves some out. Among around 120,000 clones listed, approximately 85% were seen once. This clone was observed a single time. The germline V gene has CDR1 MNHNY and CDR2 SVGAGI (reference sequence). The CDR3 is 15 amino acids. With V trimmed by 7 bases and J by 6 bases, 11 bases remained unmatched. The source was peripheral blood, collected on day 0 of AZD1222 vaccination. The TCR sequence derives from an adult in good health. The chain has TRBV6-6 and TRBJ1-2, with 10 positions matching TRBD1. The DNA for the CDR3 is TGTGCCAGCATCTCCGGACAGGGGGGAGAGCATGGCTACACCTTC. This sequence encodes CASISGQGGEHGYTF.